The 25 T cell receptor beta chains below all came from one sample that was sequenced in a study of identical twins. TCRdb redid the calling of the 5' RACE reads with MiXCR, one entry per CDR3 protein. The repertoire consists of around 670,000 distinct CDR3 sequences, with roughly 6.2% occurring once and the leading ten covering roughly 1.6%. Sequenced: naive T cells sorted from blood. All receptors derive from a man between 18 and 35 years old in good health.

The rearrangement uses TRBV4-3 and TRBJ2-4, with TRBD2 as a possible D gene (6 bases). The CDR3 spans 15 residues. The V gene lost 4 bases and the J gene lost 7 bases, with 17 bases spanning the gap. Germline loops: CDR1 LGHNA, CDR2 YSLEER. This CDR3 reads CASSPDRLGSNIQYF. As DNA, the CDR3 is TGCGCCAGCAGCCCGGATCGACTAGGTTCGAACATTCAGTACTTC.

The CDR3 DNA follows: TGTGCCAGCAGCTCTCCTTTAGCGTCTAGCACAGATACGCAGTATTTT. This codes for CASSSPLASSTDTQYF. The chain has TRBV7-2 and TRBJ2-3; tentatively, D is TRBD2 (5 bases). Germline V gives CDR1 SGHTA, CDR2 FQGNSA. CDR3 length equals 16 residues. Trimming took 4 bases from V and 0 from J, leaving 14 bases between them.

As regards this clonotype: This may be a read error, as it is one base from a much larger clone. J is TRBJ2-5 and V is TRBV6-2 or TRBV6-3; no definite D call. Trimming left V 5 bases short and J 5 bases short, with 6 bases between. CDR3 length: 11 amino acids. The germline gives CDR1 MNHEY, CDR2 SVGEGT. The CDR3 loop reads CASSHLETQYF. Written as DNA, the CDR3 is TGTGCCAGCAGTCACCTGGAGACCCAGTACTTC.

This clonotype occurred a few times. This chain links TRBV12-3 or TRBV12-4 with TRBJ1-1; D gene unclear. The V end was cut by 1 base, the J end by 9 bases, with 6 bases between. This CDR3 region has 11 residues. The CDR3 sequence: CASSLGWQAFF. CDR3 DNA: TGTGCCAGCAGTTTAGGCTGGCAAGCTTTCTTT.

The CDR3 sequence is CASSAVLGQGFTEAFF. In DNA, the CDR3 is TGTGCCAGCAGCGCCGTCCTGGGACAGGGGTTCACTGAAGCTTTCTTT. The rearrangement links TRBV7-2 to TRBJ1-1; 10 nucleotides align to TRBD1. The ends lost 5 bases at V and 4 bases at J; junction bases unmatched: 10. CDR1 and CDR2 from the germline V gene are SGHTA and FQGNSA. The CDR3 extends over 16 amino acids.

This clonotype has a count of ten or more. The CDR3 DNA follows: TGTGCCAGCAGTTTAGTTGCCGGGACTACCGAGCAGTACTTC. Encoded protein: CASSLVAGTTEQYF. This rearrangement joins TRBV28 to TRBJ2-7; 7 bases match TRBD2. The CDR3 spans 14 residues. Per the germline V gene, CDR1 is MDHEN and CDR2 is SYDVKM. The V gene end was trimmed by 2 bases and the J gene end by 6 bases; junction bases not matched to a gene: 7.

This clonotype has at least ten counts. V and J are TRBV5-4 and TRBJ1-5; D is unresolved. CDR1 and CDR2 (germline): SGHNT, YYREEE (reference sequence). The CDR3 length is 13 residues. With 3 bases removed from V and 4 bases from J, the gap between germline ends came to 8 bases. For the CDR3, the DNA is TGTGCCAGCAGCTCAGGAGGTAATCAGCCCCAGCATTTT. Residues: CASSSGGNQPQHF.

Here the CDR3 DNA reads TGTGCCAGTAGTCCCCGGACAGGTCAGACGTACGAGCAGTACTTC. It yields the protein CASSPRTGQTYEQYF. The V and J genes are TRBV19 and TRBJ2-7; TRBD1 matches 7 bases. The CDR3 loop spans 15 amino acids. Germline V gene sequence: CDR1 LNHDA, CDR2 SQIVND (reference sequence). V shed 5 bases and J 4 bases; nucleotides not matched to a gene: 11.

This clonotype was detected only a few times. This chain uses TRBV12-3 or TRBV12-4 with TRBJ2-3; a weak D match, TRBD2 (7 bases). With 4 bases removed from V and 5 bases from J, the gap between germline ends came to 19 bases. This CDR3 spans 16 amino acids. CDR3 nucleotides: TGTGCCAGCAGTTACGGGGGGCTTGGGTCGGGAGATACGCAGTATTTT. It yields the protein CASSYGGLGSGDTQYF.

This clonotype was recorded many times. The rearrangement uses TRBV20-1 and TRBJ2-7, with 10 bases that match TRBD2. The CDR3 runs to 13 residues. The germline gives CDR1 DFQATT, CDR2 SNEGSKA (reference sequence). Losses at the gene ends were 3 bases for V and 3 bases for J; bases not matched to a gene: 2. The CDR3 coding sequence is TGCAGTGCTAGCCCTAGCGGGAGCTACGAGCAGTACTTC. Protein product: CSASPSGSYEQYF.

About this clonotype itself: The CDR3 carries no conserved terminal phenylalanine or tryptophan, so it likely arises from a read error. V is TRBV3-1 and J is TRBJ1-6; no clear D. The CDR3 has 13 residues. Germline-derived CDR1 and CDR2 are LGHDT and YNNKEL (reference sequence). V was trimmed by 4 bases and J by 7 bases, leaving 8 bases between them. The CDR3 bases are TGTGCCAGCAGCCCTAAGACCAATTCACCCCTCCACTAT. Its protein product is CASSPKTNSPLHY.

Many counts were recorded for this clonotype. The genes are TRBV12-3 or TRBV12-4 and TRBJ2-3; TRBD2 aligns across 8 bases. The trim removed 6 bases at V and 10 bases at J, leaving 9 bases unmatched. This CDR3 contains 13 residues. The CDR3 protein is CASSPLIAGPQYF. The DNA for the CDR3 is TGTGCCAGCAGCCCACTGATAGCGGGACCGCAGTATTTT.

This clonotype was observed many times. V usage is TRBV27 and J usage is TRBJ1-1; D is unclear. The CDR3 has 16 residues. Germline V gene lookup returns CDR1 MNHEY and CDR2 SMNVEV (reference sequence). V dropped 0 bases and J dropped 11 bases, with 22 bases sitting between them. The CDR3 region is CASSLSIKSTGGSAFF. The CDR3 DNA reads TGTGCCAGCAGTTTATCCATCAAAAGCACGGGAGGATCGGCTTTCTTT.

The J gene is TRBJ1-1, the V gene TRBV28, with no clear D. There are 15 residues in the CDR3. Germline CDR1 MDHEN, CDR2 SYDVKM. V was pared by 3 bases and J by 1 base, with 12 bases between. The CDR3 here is CASSLGGVRNTEAFF. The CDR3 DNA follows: TGTGCCAGCAGTTTGGGTGGGGTGCGGAACACTGAAGCTTTCTTT.

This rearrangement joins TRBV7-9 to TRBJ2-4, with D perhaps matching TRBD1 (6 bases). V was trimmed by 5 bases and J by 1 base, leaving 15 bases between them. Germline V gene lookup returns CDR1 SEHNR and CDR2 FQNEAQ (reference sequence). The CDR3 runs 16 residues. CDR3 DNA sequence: TGTGCCAGCAGCCCGGGACAAATCGGCGCCAAAAACATTCAGTACTTC. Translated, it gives CASSPGQIGAKNIQYF.

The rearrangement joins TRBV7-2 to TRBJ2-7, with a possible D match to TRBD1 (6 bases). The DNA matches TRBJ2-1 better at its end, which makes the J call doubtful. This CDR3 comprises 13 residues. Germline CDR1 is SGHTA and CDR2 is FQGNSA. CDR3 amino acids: CASSPLQGYEQFF. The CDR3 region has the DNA TGTGCCAGCAGCCCCCTACAGGGTTACGAGCAGTTCTTC.

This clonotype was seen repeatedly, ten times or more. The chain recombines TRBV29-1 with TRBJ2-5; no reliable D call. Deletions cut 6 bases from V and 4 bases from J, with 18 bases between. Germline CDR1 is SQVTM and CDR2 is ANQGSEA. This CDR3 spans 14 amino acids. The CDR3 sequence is CSVAVGNGGETQYF. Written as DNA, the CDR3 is TGCAGCGTGGCCGTGGGGAACGGCGGAGAGACCCAGTACTTC.

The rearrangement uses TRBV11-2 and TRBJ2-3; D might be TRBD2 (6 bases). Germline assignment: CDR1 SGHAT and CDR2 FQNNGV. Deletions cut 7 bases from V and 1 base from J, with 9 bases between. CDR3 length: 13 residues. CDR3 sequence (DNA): TGTGCCAGCAACGGACTACGCACAGATACGCAGTATTTT. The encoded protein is CASNGLRTDTQYF. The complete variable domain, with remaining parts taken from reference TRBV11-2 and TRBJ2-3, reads EAGVAQSPRYKIIEKRQSVAFWCNPISGHATLYWYQQILGQGPKLLIQFQNNGVVDDSQLPKDRFSAERLKGVDSTLKIQPAKLEDSAVYLCASNGLRTDTQYFGPGTRLTVL.

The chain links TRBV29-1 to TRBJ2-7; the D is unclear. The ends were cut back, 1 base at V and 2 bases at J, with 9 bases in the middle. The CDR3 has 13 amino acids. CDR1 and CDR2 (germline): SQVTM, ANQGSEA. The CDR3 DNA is TGCAGCGTTGAAGTCCCGGGCACCTACGAGCAGTACGTC. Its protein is CSVEVPGTYEQYV.

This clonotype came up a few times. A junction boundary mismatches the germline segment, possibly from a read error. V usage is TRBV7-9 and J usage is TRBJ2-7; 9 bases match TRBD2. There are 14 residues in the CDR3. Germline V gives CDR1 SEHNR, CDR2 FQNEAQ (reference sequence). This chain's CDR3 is CASSLAGVAYEQYF. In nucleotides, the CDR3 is TGTGCCAGCAGTTTAGCGGGAGTAGCTTACGAGCAGTACTTC.

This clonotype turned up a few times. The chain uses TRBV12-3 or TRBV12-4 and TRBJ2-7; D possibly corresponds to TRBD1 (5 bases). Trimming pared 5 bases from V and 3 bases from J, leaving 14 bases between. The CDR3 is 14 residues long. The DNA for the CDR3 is TGTGCCAGCAGTATCCGTCAGGGTAACTACGAGCAGTACTTC. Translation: CASSIRQGNYEQYF.

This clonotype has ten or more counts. The CDR3 here is CATSRGRAGELFF. The CDR3 bases are TGTGCCACCAGCAGGGGTCGGGCCGGGGAGCTGTTTTTT. This chain connects TRBV15 to TRBJ2-2; no clear D. CDR3 length equals 13 residues. Trimming took 3 bases from V and 6 from J, leaving 8 bases between them. The germline V gene encodes CDR1 LNHNV and CDR2 YYDKDF (reference sequence).

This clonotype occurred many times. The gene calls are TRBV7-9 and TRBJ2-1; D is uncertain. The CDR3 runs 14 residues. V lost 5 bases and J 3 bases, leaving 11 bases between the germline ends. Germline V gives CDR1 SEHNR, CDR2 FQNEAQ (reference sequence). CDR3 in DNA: TGTGCCAGCAGCCCAGACCGAAACTACAATGAGCAGTTCTTC. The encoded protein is CASSPDRNYNEQFF. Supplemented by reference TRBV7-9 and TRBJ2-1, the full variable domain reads DTGVSQNPRHKITKRGQNVTFRCDPISEHNRLYWYRQTLGQGPEFLTYFQNEAQLEKSRLLSDRFSAERPKGSFSTLEIQRTEQGDSAMYLCASSPDRNYNEQFFGPGTRLTVL.

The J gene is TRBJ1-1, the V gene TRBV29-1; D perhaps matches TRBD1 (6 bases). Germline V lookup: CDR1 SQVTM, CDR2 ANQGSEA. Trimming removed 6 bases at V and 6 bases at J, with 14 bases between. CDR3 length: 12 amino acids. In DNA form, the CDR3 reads TGCAGCGTCGCCATCCAGGGGTCTGAAGCTTTCTTT. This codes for CSVAIQGSEAFF.

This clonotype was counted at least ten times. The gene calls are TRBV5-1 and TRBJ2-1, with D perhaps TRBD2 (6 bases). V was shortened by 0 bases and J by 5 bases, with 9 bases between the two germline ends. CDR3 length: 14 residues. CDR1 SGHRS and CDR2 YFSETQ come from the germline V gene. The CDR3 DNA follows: TGCGCCAGCAGCTTGGGCGGGATCGACAATGAGCAGTTCTTC. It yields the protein CASSLGGIDNEQFF.